This T cell receptor (beta chain) was captured by sequencing in a study of blood T cell repertoires in COVID-19. Study information: Sites in the United States, Italy and Spain provided acute and convalescent COVID-19 samples. PBMCs, B-cell-depleted T cells, or T cells provided the cDNA or gDNA that made up the material.

Individuals aged roughly 18 to 95 years were recruited from 20 to 25 US areas. Self-reported history from a screening survey and questionnaire set each donor's cohort. Only in-frame clones appear in the TCRdb table, and some are missing; sequencing was by immunoSEQ multiplex PCR. The table records about 230,000 clones, roughly 89% of them present only once. Sequenced input: PBMCs or T cells enriched from blood (not recorded which). The receptor comes from a woman under 40 with acute COVID-19.

CDR3 DNA sequence: TGCGCCAGCTCTGCAACTAATGAAAAACTGTTTTTT. Residues: CASSATNEKLFF. The V gene is TRBV10-1, the J gene TRBJ1-4; no definite D call. Trimming removed 8 bases from V and 0 bases from J, with 4 bases in between. The CDR3 runs 12 residues. Germline loops: CDR1 WNHNN, CDR2 SYGVQD (reference sequence).